The 3 T cell receptor beta chains reported below all come from one sample, sequenced in a study of immune cell composition in non-small cell lung cancer. Generated by immunoSEQ multiplex PCR, the TCRdb table keeps only in-frame clones and is missing some. The sample has about 1,800 clones, roughly 77% seen once. Sequenced: lung tumor tissue. Receptors were obtained from a human donor with non-small cell lung cancer.

The chain uses TRBV5-6 and TRBJ1-6; possibly TRBD1 for D (6 bases). The CDR3 runs 13 residues. Germline V CDR1 and CDR2: SGHDT, YYEEEE. Trimming cost V 0 bases and J 15 bases, with 13 bases left between them. The CDR3 loop is CASSLAAGDNLHF. The CDR3 DNA is TGTGCCAGCAGCTTGGCGGCAGGGGATAACCTCCACTTT.

The chain couples TRBV18 to TRBJ2-5, with 10 nucleotides matching TRBD2. Germline V gives CDR1 KGHSH, CDR2 LQKENI. V dropped 0 bases and J dropped 5; count of bases not matched to a gene: 15. This CDR3 has 19 amino acids. The CDR3 is CASSPPLVTLAGNSETQYF. CDR3 DNA: TGTGCCAGCTCACCACCTCTGGTCACACTAGCGGGAAACTCTGAGACCCAGTACTTC.

This clone was seen a handful of times. V is TRBV6-5 and J is TRBJ2-7; 10 positions agree with TRBD2. The junction had 2 bases not matched to a gene; V was cut back by 0 bases and J by 3 bases. Germline assignment: CDR1 MNHEY and CDR2 SVGAGI. CDR3 length equals 15 residues. CDR3 sequence: CASSYSASGSYEQYF. CDR3 nucleotides: TGTGCCAGCAGTTACTCCGCTAGCGGGAGCTACGAGCAGTACTTC.